The 23 T cell receptor beta chains in this list originate from one sample, sequenced in a study of blood T cell repertoires in COVID-19. Some clones are missing from TCRdb's copy, which holds only in-frame ones; the method was immunoSEQ multiplex PCR. Of approximately 340,000 clones detected, roughly nine tenths appear once; the ten largest clones hold just over 0.85%. The sequencing sample was made of PBMCs or T cells enriched from blood (not recorded which). The receptors derive from a woman aged 40 to 50 who had been exposed to COVID-19.

The chain is built from TRBV5-4 and TRBJ1-1; a weak D match, TRBD1 (5 bases). CDR3 size: 14 residues. Trimming removed 4 bases at V and 4 bases at J, with 14 bases between. Germline CDR1 reads SGHNT; CDR2 reads YYREEE (reference sequence). The CDR3 here is CASSLPGVSTEAFF. DNA for the CDR3: TGTGCCAGCAGCCTTCCGGGGGTTAGCACTGAAGCTTTCTTT.

The gene calls are TRBV6-5 and TRBJ1-6, with D unclear. Germline V gene lookup returns CDR1 MNHEY and CDR2 SVGAGI. The CDR3 is 15 amino acids. V was shortened by 6 bases and J by 5 bases, with 14 bases between the two germline ends. CDR3 sequence: CASRGGVEDNSPLHF. As DNA, the CDR3 is TGTGCCAGCAGGGGCGGTGTGGAGGATAATTCACCCCTCCACTTT.

This chain connects TRBV5-1 to TRBJ1-2, with D unclear. V gave up 0 bases and J gave up 0 bases, with 9 bases separating them. The germline CDR1 and CDR2 sequences are SGHRS and YFSETQ. This CDR3 has 15 amino acids. CDR3 in DNA: TGCGCCAGCAGCTTGGACCGCGGCGCTAACTATGGCTACACCTTC. Residues: CASSLDRGANYGYTF.

The CDR3 region has the DNA TGTGCCAGCGTTACAGGGGATAGAATGAACACTGAAGCTTTCTTT. This translates into CASVTGDRMNTEAFF. The rearrangement uses TRBV19 and TRBJ1-1, with 7 nucleotides matching TRBD1. J gave up 0 bases and V 9 bases, and 10 bases lay outside the gene matches. CDR1 and CDR2 from the germline V gene are LNHDA and SQIVND (reference sequence). The CDR3 extends over 15 amino acids. The variable domain in full, with the rest retrieved from reference TRBV19 and TRBJ1-1, is DGGITQSPKYLFRKEGQNVTLSCEQNLNHDAMYWYRQDPGQGLRLIYYSQIVNDFQKGDIAEGYSVSREKKESFPLTVTSAQKNPTAFYLCASVTGDRMNTEAFFGQGTRLTVV.

The CDR3 loop is CASGPDSGNPYEQYF. CDR3 bases: TGTGCCAGCGGGCCGGATAGCGGGAATCCCTACGAGCAGTACTTC. The gene calls are TRBV2 and TRBJ2-7; 8 bases are a match to TRBD2. Trimming cost V 8 bases and J 2 bases; bases outside gene matches: 11. Looked up from germline, CDR1 is SNHLY and CDR2 is FYNNEI. The CDR3 is 15 amino acids.

V is TRBV2 and J is TRBJ1-4; maybe TRBD1 (5 bases). The germline V gene has CDR1 SNHLY and CDR2 FYNNEI. Trimming stripped 7 bases from V and 14 bases from J, with 20 bases between. There are 13 residues in the CDR3. CDR3 DNA: TGTGCCAGCACCGCGGTGACAGCCCCAATGCTGTTTTTT. This translates into CASTAVTAPMLFF.

The chain couples TRBV10-3 to TRBJ1-1; 8 nucleotides line up with TRBD1. The CDR3 loop spans 17 amino acids. V gave up 7 bases and J gave up 0 bases; unmatched junction bases: 13. Germline CDR1 ENHRY, CDR2 SYGVKD. The CDR3 protein is CAITPTGGVHMNTEAFF. In DNA, the CDR3 is TGTGCCATCACCCCCACAGGGGGTGTACACATGAACACTGAAGCTTTCTTT.

The chain uses TRBV5-4 and TRBJ1-1; possible D gene TRBD1, 5 bases. The CDR3 loop spans 15 amino acids. Trimming removed 3 bases at V and 3 bases at J, with 15 bases between. Germline V gene lookup returns CDR1 SGHNT and CDR2 YYREEE (reference sequence). The CDR3 bases are TGTGCCAGCAGCTCACCTCAGGGCAAGGACACTGAAGCTTTCTTT. Its translation is CASSSPQGKDTEAFF.

The rearrangement links TRBV5-4 to TRBJ1-4; 7 positions agree with TRBD1. The CDR3 length is 15 residues. J lost 3 bases, V lost 0 bases, and 2 bases had no gene match. The germline CDR1 and CDR2 sequences are SGHNT and YYREEE (reference sequence). The CDR3 loop reads CASSLGDRPNEKLFF. DNA of the CDR3: TGTGCCAGCAGCTTGGGGGACAGACCTAATGAAAAACTGTTTTTT.

The J gene is TRBJ1-2, the V gene TRBV18; D uncertain. The CDR3 extends over 15 amino acids. Looked up from germline, CDR1 is KGHSH and CDR2 is LQKENI. V dropped 2 bases and J dropped 4 bases, with 14 bases sitting between them. CDR3 region: CASSPTGGAGYGYTF. The CDR3 nucleotides read TGTGCCAGCTCACCAACGGGAGGCGCAGGCTATGGCTACACCTTC.

The chain joins TRBV7-2 to TRBJ1-2; 7 bases fit TRBD1. V gave up 5 bases and J gave up 8 bases; unmatched junction bases: 11. Germline loops: CDR1 SGHTA, CDR2 FQGNSA. This CDR3 is 14 amino acids long. The CDR3 loop is CASSQAGGERGYTF. CDR3 in DNA: TGTGCCAGCAGCCAAGCAGGGGGAGAAAGGGGCTACACCTTC.

This sequence joins TRBV18 and TRBJ1-3; D not resolved. The CDR3 is 14 residues long. V dropped 1 base and J dropped 3 bases, with 7 bases sitting between them. Germline V gene sequence: CDR1 KGHSH, CDR2 LQKENI. The CDR3 nucleotides read TGTGCCAGCTCACCACAATGGAGTGGAAACACCATATATTTT. Its protein product is CASSPQWSGNTIYF.

V and J are TRBV2 and TRBJ1-2; possibly TRBD1 for D (5 bases). The V gene lost 7 bases and the J gene lost 2 bases, with 14 bases spanning the gap. Germline CDR1 reads SNHLY; CDR2 reads FYNNEI. The length of the CDR3 is 14 residues. CDR3 in amino acids: CASNSEEGNYGYTF. The CDR3 nucleotides are TGTGCCAGCAATTCGGAGGAGGGGAACTATGGCTACACCTTC.

CDR3 nucleotide sequence: TGTGCCACCAGTGTCAGCGGGAGGGCCGATGAGCAGTTCTTC. Amino acids: CATSVSGRADEQFF. The chain combines TRBV7-3 with TRBJ2-1, with TRBD2 identical over 10 bases. Trimming took 10 bases from V and 8 from J; bases not matched to a gene: 11. The CDR3 has 14 residues. Germline V gene data show CDR1 as SGHTA and CDR2 as FQGTGA. Looking up the rest from reference TRBV7-3 and TRBJ2-1 gives the full variable domain: GAGVSQTPSNKVTEKGKYVELRCDPISGHTALYWYRQSLGQGPEFLIYFQGTGAADDSGLPNDRFFAVRPEGSVSTLKIQRTERGDSAVYLCATSVSGRADEQFFGPGTRLTVL.

The chain uses TRBV24-1 and TRBJ1-3; D might be TRBD1 (5 bases). Trimming left V 7 bases short and J 4 bases short, with 13 bases between. CDR1 is KGHDR and CDR2 is SFDVKD in the germline V gene. The CDR3 has 14 amino acids. The CDR3 bases are TGTGCCACCAGCGCTCAGGGTGCCGGAAACACCATATATTTT. It encodes CATSAQGAGNTIYF.

This clone was observed a single time. The chain employs TRBV19 and TRBJ2-3; TRBD2 matches at 7 bases. V lost 6 bases and J lost 5; bases outside the gene matches: 17. Per germline, CDR1 LNHDA and CDR2 SQIVND (reference sequence). The CDR3 length is 17 residues. The CDR3 protein is CASSSAGVGARKDTQYF. Written as DNA, the CDR3 is TGTGCCAGTAGCTCGGCGGGGGTAGGGGCGCGTAAAGATACGCAGTATTTT. The whole variable domain, filled in from reference TRBV19 and TRBJ2-3, reads DGGITQSPKYLFRKEGQNVTLSCEQNLNHDAMYWYRQDPGQGLRLIYYSQIVNDFQKGDIAEGYSVSREKKESFPLTVTSAQKNPTAFYLCASSSAGVGARKDTQYFGPGTRLTVL.

The chain recombines TRBV2 with TRBJ1-6; D is perhaps TRBD1 (5 bases). Per the germline V gene, CDR1 is SNHLY and CDR2 is FYNNEI. Trimming stripped 3 bases from V and 4 bases from J, with 13 bases between. CDR3 length: 16 amino acids. Here the CDR3 reads CASSERQGVYNSPLHF. The CDR3 DNA sequence: TGTGCCAGCAGTGAGAGGCAGGGTGTTTATAATTCACCCCTCCACTTT.

The chain is built from TRBV7-2 and TRBJ1-6; D is undetermined. The V end was cut by 3 bases, the J end by 8 bases, with 14 bases between. CDR3 length: 15 amino acids. The V gene's germline CDR1 is SGHTA and CDR2 FQGNSA. Written as DNA, the CDR3 is TGTGCCAGCAGCTTCCGGGTCTCGAGGGATTCACCCCTCCACTTT. It is translated as CASSFRVSRDSPLHF.

As regards this clone: Distinct nucleotide sequences in the sample also encode this CDR3. The chain is built from TRBV12-3 or TRBV12-4 and TRBJ1-2; no firm D call. V was cut by 1 base and J by 4 bases, with 7 bases left in between. This CDR3 spans 13 amino acids. The CDR3, as DNA: TGTGCCAGCAGTTTAGGGGAGGGCTATGGCTACACCTTC. Translation gives CASSLGEGYGYTF.

Only one count was recorded for this clone. The chain uses TRBV1 and TRBJ2-1; the table's D call, TRBD2, has no DNA check behind it. TRBV1 is a pseudogene segment. The CDR3 runs to 14 residues. The CDR3 loop reads CTSSPWRLRNEQFF. In DNA form, the CDR3 reads TGCACCAGCAGCCCTTGGAGACTCCGCAATGAGCAGTTCTTC.

This clone was counted a few times. The chain combines TRBV11-2 with TRBJ2-7; the D gene is possibly TRBD2 (5 bases). The CDR3 runs to 15 residues. Trimming cost V 5 bases and J 3 bases, with 17 bases left between them. Germline V gene lookup returns CDR1 SGHAT and CDR2 FQNNGV. The CDR3 DNA reads as TGTGCCAGCAGCCCTGCGGGTTTCGCAAGCTACGAGCAGTACTTC. Protein sequence: CASSPAGFASYEQYF.

The V gene is TRBV5-1, the J gene TRBJ2-3, with 9 bases matching TRBD2. CDR3 length: 14 residues. V was clipped by 7 bases and J by 3 bases; unmatched bases: 6. Per the germline V gene, CDR1 is SGHRS and CDR2 is YFSETQ. Here the CDR3 reads CASRTSVETDTQYF. Here the CDR3 DNA reads TGCGCCAGCCGGACTAGCGTTGAAACAGATACGCAGTATTTT. Full variable domain (rest looked up from reference TRBV5-1 and TRBJ2-3): KAGVTQTPRYLIKTRGQQVTLSCSPISGHRSVSWYQQTPGQGLQFLFEYFSETQRNKGNFPGRFSGRQFSNSRSEMNVSTLELGDSALYLCASRTSVETDTQYFGPGTRLTVL.

The DNA of the CDR3 is TGTGCCAGCAGCCAAGGCGACAGGGGGCTGGGGGACACCGGGGAGCTGTTTTTT. Its translation is CASSQGDRGLGDTGELFF. This chain joins TRBV3-1 (or the pseudogene TRBV3-2) and TRBJ2-2; 10 bases are a match to TRBD1. The CDR3 runs 18 residues. Germline-derived CDR1 and CDR2 are LGHDT and YNNKEL (reference sequence). V lost 1 base and J lost 3; bases outside the gene matches: 8.